This is a list of T cell receptor beta chains from one sample in a study of blood T cells in healthy people across ages. TCRdb independently ran MiXCR on the 5' RACE reads; one entry per CDR3 protein. The sample yields over 700,000 distinct CDR3 sequences, about 48% seen once. The specimen was blood. All receptors derive from a man at least 80 years old in good health. The CDR3 runs from the conserved cysteine through the conserved F or W. Each record gives: V gene, D gene, clone size, J gene, CDR3 protein, CDR3 DNA. The D gene is left open where the match is weak. A clone size is listed for some rows: how often the clone was seen (once, few, many), or a class if it is expanded.

TRBV27	NA	NA	TRBJ1-4	CASGQLVEKLFF	TGTGCCAGCGGGCAGCTTGTTGAAAAACTGTTTTTT
TRBV10-3	NA	NA	TRBJ2-1	CAISDGVSETQFF	TGTGCCATCAGTGACGGGGTTTCCGAGACCCAGTTCTTC
TRBV24-1	TRBD2	few	TRBJ2-3	CATSDRTSGSDRDAYF	TGTGCCACCAGTGATCGGACTAGCGGGAGTGACAGAGACGCGTATTTT
TRBV3-1	TRBD2	few	TRBJ2-7	CASSQSILAGGLPYEQYF	TGTGCCAGCAGCCAGAGCATACTAGCGGGAGGGCTCCCCTACGAGCAGTACTTC
TRBV5-1	NA	NA	TRBJ1-4	CASSLSGRGNEKLFF	TGCGCCAGCAGCTTGAGCGGCCGGGGTAATGAAAAACTGTTTTTT
TRBV27	NA	NA	TRBJ2-3	CASSYRDHRDAYF	TGTGCCAGCTCCTACAGGGACCACAGAGACGCGTATTTT
TRBV20-1	TRBD2	NA	TRBJ2-5	CSASAASGTNNEQYF	TGCAGTGCTAGTGCAGCTAGCGGGACTAACAATGAGCAGTACTTC
TRBV6-5	NA	NA	TRBJ1-2	CASFSPLTGYGYTF	TGTGCCAGCTTTTCTCCCCTCACGGGGTATGGCTACACCTTC
TRBV27	NA	many	TRBJ2-5	CASSSQYQETQYF	TGTGCCAGCAGCTCCCAGTACCAAGAGACCCAGTACTTC
TRBV9	TRBD2	NA	TRBJ2-1	CVSNRGGPSYNEQFF	TGTGTCAGCAATCGGGGGGGGCCTTCCTACAATGAGCAGTTCTTC
TRBV28	TRBD2	NA	TRBJ2-4	CASSERDLAKNIQYF	TGTGCCAGCAGCGAGCGGGACCTAGCCAAAAACATTCAGTACTTC
TRBV11-2	NA	few	TRBJ2-7	CASSPEQSSYEQYF	TGTGCCAGCAGTCCCGAACAGAGCTCCTACGAGCAGTACTTC
TRBV10-3	TRBD2	NA	TRBJ2-3	CAITSSGSIPDTQYF	TGTGCCATCACCTCTAGCGGGAGTATCCCAGATACGCAGTATTTT
TRBV29-1	NA	NA	TRBJ2-7	CSYRGLISYGQYF	TGCAGCTACCGGGGGCTCATCTCCTACGGGCAGTACTTC
TRBV25-1	TRBD1	NA	TRBJ2-1	CASSTTGLPYNEQFF	TGTGCCAGCAGTACGACAGGGCTACCCTACAATGAGCAGTTCTTC
TRBV6-6	NA	NA	TRBJ1-2	CASSSQTGSGGYTF	TGTGCCAGCAGTTCCCAGACAGGTTCGGGTGGCTACACCTTC
TRBV3-1	TRBD2	NA	TRBJ2-1	CASNKRERGNEQFF	TGTGCCAGTAATAAGCGGGAGAGGGGCAATGAGCAGTTCTTC
TRBV18	NA	NA	TRBJ1-2	CASSPKDNLNGYTF	TGTGCCAGCTCACCGAAAGACAATCTCAATGGCTACACCTTC
TRBV10-3	NA	NA	TRBJ2-7	CAIGGGAYNEQYF	TGTGCCATCGGCGGCGGGGCCTACAATGAGCAGTACTTC
TRBV20-1	NA	NA	TRBJ2-5	CSAPMAGGRAETQYF	TGCAGTGCCCCGATGGCTGGCGGGCGGGCCGAGACCCAGTACTTC
TRBV28	NA	few	TRBJ1-1	CASSFPGQKEITEAFF	TGTGCCAGCAGTTTCCCCGGACAGAAGGAAATCACTGAAGCTTTCTTT
TRBV12-3/TRBV12-4	TRBD2	once	TRBJ2-5	CASSPRTSVWGQYF	TGTGCCAGCAGCCCCAGGACTAGCGTTTGGGGCCAGTACTTC
TRBV6-6	NA	NA	TRBJ2-7	CASSYGVVSYEQYF	TGCGCCAGCAGTTACGGGGTGGTCTCCTACGAGCAGTACTTC
TRBV12-3/TRBV12-4	TRBD2	few	TRBJ2-1	CASSFSGLVVYEQFF	TGTGCCAGCAGTTTTTCGGGACTAGTAGTCTATGAGCAGTTCTTC
TRBV20-1	TRBD2	NA	TRBJ2-7	CSARDSGLAGVSYEQYF	TGCAGTGCTAGAGATTCAGGACTAGCGGGGGTCTCCTACGAGCAGTACTTC
TRBV3-1	NA	few	TRBJ2-1	CASSHPLRESGEQFF	TGTGCCAGCAGCCACCCTCTCAGGGAGAGTGGTGAGCAGTTCTTC
TRBV7-2	NA	NA	TRBJ2-1	CASSFTGLFNEQFF	TGTGCCAGCAGCTTTACGGGACTCTTCAATGAGCAGTTCTTC
TRBV6-2/TRBV6-3	NA	NA	TRBJ2-7	CASSRDRRGTYEQYF	TGTGCCAGCAGTCGAGATAGAAGGGGTACCTACGAGCAGTACTTC